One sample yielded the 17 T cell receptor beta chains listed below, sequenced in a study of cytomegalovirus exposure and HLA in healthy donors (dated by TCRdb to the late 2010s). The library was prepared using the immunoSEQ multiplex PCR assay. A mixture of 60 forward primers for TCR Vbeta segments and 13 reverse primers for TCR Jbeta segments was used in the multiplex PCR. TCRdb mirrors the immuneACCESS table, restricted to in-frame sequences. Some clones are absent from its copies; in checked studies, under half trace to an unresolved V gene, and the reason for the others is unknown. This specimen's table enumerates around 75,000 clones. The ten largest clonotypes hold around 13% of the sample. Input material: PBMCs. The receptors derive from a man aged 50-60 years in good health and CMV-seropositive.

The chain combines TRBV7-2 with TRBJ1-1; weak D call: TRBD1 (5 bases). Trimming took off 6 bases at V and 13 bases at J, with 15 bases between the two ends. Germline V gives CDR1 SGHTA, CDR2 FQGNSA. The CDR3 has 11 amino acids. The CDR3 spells CASSRGGGGFF. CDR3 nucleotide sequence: TGTGCCAGCAGTCGTGGGGGAGGTGGTTTCTTT.

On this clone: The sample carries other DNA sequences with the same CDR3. For the CDR3, the DNA is TGCGCCTCAAGCACCCAAGTGGGCTCCAGCATTTACACCGGGGAGCTGTTTTTT. Its protein is CASSTQVGSSIYTGELFF. This chain uses TRBV5-1 with TRBJ2-2; D unresolved. The CDR3 has 18 residues. The V end lost 10 bases, the J end lost 3 bases, and 28 bases lay between the germline ends. Per germline, CDR1 SGHRS and CDR2 YFSETQ.

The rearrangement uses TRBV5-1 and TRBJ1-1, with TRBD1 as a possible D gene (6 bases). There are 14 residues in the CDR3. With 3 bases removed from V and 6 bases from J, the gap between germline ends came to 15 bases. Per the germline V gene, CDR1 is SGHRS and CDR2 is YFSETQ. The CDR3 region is CASSSAAGDPEAFF. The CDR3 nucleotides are TGCGCCAGCAGCTCAGCTGCAGGGGACCCTGAAGCTTTCTTT.

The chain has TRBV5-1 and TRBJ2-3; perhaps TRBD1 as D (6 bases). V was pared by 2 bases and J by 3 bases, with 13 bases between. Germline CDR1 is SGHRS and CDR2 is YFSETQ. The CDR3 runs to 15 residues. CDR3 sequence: CASSLNRVETDTQYF. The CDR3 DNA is TGCGCCAGCAGCTTAAACAGGGTCGAGACAGATACGCAGTATTTT.

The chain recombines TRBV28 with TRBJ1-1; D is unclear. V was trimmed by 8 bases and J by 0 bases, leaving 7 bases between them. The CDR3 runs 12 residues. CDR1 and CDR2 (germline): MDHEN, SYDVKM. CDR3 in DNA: TGTGCCAGCGTGGGCATGAACACTGAAGCTTTCTTT. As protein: CASVGMNTEAFF.

The CDR3 DNA reads as TGTGCCTGGAGTGTTAAGGGGGCGGCCGAGCAGTACGTC. Translation: CAWSVKGAAEQYV. J is TRBJ2-7 and V is TRBV30; 7 positions match TRBD1. This CDR3 is built from 13 residues. V was pared by 0 bases and J by 6 bases, with 5 bases of the junction left unmatched. The germline CDR1 and CDR2 sequences are GTSNPN and SVGIG (reference sequence).

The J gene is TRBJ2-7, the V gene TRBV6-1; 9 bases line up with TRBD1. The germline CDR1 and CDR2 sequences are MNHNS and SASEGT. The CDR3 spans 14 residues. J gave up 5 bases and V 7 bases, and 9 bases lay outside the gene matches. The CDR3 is CASTLRGQGDEQYF. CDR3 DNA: TGTGCCAGCACTCTAAGGGGACAGGGAGACGAGCAGTACTTC.

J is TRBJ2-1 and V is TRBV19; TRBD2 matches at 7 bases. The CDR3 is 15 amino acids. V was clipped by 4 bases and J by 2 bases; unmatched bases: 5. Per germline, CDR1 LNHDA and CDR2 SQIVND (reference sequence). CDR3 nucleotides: TGTGCCAGTAGTACCCGGGAGGATCCCTACAATGAGCAGTTCTTC. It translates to CASSTREDPYNEQFF.

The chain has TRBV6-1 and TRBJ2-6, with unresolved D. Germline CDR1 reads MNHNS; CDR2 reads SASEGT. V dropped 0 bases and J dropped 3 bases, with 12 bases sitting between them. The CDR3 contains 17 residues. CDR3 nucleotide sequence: TGTGCCAGCAGTGAAGCAGCTGGTGGGCTTGGGGCCAACGTCCTGACTTTC. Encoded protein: CASSEAAGGLGANVLTF.

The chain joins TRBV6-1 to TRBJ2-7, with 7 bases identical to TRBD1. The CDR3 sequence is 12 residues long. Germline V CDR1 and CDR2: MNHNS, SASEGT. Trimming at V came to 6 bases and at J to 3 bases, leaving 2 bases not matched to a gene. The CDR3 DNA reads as TGTGCCAGCAGGGGACAGCACTACGAGCAGTACGTC. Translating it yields CASRGQHYEQYV.

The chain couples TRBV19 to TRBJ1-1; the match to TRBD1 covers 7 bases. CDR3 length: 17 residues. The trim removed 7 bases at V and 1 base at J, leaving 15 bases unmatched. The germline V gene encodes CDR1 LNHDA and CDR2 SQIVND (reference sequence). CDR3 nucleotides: TGTGCCAGTATCAACACAGGGGCCCGGCCCCCGAACACTGAAGCTTTCTTT. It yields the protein CASINTGARPPNTEAFF. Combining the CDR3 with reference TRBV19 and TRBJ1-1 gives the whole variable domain DGGITQSPKYLFRKEGQNVTLSCEQNLNHDAMYWYRQDPGQGLRLIYYSQIVNDFQKGDIAEGYSVSREKKESFPLTVTSAQKNPTAFYLCASINTGARPPNTEAFFGQGTRLTVV.

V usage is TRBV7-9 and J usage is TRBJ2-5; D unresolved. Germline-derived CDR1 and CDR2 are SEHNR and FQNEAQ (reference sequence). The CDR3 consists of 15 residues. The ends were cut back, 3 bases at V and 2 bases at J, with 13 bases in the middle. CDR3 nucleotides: TGTGCCAGCAGCTTTTCGCAGGAATTGCAAGAGACCCAGTACTTC. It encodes CASSFSQELQETQYF.

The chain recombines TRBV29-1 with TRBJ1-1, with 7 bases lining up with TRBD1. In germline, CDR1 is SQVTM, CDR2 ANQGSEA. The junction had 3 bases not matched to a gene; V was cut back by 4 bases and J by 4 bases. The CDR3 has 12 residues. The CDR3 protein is CSVAQGGTEAFF. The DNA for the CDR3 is TGCAGCGTTGCCCAGGGGGGCACTGAAGCTTTCTTT.

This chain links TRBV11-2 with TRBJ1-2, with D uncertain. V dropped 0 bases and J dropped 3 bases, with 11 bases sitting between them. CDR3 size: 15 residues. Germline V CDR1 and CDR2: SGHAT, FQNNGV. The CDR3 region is CASSLEGTTHYGYTF. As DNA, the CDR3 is TGTGCCAGCAGCTTAGAGGGCACAACTCACTATGGCTACACCTTC.

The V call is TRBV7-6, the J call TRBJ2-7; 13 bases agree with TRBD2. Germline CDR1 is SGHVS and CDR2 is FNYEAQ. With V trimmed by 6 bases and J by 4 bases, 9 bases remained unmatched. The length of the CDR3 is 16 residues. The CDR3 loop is CASSSRTSGGAYEQYV. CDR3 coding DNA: TGTGCCAGCAGTTCTCGGACTAGCGGGGGAGCTTACGAGCAGTACGTC.

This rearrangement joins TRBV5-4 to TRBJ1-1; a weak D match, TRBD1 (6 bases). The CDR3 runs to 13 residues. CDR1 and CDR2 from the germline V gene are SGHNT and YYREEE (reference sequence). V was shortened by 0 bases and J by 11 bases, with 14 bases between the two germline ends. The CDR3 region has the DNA TGTGCCAGCAGCTTGGCAGGGGCGCGGTCTGCTTTCTTT. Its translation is CASSLAGARSAFF.

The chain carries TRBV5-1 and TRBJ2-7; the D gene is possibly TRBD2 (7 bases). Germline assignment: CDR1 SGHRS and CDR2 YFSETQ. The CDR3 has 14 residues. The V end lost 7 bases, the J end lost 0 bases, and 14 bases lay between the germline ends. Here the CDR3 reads CASSGGGSSYEQYF. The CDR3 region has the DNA TGCGCCAGCTCCGGGGGCGGGAGCTCCTACGAGCAGTACTTC.